The rows below give T cell receptor beta chains drawn from one sample of a study of CD8 T cells in Susac syndrome. MiXCR was run by TCRdb on the immunoSEQ multiplex PCR reads, yielding one entry per CDR3 protein. The profile shows under 200,000 distinct CDR3 sequences, just under 95% of them singletons. Source material: CD8+ T cells from PBMCs. These receptor sequences come from a human donor with Susac syndrome. The conserved cysteine and the conserved F or W are not part of the CDR3 here. A D gene is named only where the DNA matches it firmly.

d_gene	v_gene	j_gene	CDR3aa
.	TRBV7-9	TRBJ2-7	ASSLGLDGYEQY
TRBD1	TRBV29-1	TRBJ1-2	SVGTGFGYT
.	TRBV2	TRBJ2-4	ASREQQLAKNIQY
.	TRBV12-3/TRBV12-4	TRBJ1-1	ASVDHLNTEAF
.	TRBV30	TRBJ2-5	AWSGTFTETQY
TRBD2	TRBV2	TRBJ2-7	ASLGLATYEQY
TRBD2	TRBV9	TRBJ2-1	ASSVGSSGGPNNEQF
.	TRBV12-3/TRBV12-4	TRBJ1-2	ASSSPGLGGYT
.	TRBV9	TRBJ2-5	ASSKGGQETQY
.	TRBV6-5	TRBJ2-1	ASSRAGEQF
TRBD1	TRBV4-2	TRBJ2-1	ASSQAARDSSYNEQF
.	TRBV30	TRBJ1-2	AWRAVGEDGYT
.	TRBV19	TRBJ2-3	ASSTRPTEADTQY
TRBD2	TRBV20-1	TRBJ2-3	SASQAGGTDTQY
.	TRBV3-1	TRBJ2-1	ASSQVEARGEQF